The present TCR beta chain was sequenced within a study of T cells after yellow fever vaccination. Study summary: Low-cell-number fractions underwent preparation using SMART-Seq v4 Ultra Low Input.

TCRdb itself ran the 5' RACE reads through MiXCR, one entry per CDR3 protein. The sample includes 550,000 or so distinct CDR3 sequences, 15% to 20% seen only once; the top ten take roughly an eighth. Details on this clonotype: The antigen remains unidentified.

Overall study results and limits: Once the booster was given, most primary-vaccination clones reappeared, at around 96% for CD4 and roughly 90% for CD8. A weaker secondary response peaked on day 5, the primary on day 15.

This CDR3 has 15 amino acids. CDR1 is SGHRS and CDR2 is YFSETQ in the germline V gene. Losses at the gene ends were 0 bases for V and 4 bases for J; bases not matched to a gene: 4. Sequencing used PBMCs, obtained 15 days after the yellow fever booster vaccination. The chain combines TRBV5-1 with TRBJ2-1; TRBD2 agrees at 7 bases. The sequence derives from a man aged 30 to 39 who received the YFV17D yellow fever vaccine. CDR3: CASSLEAGTYNEQFF. The CDR3 DNA is TGCGCCAGCAGCTTGGAAGCGGGGACTTACAATGAGCAGTTCTTC.